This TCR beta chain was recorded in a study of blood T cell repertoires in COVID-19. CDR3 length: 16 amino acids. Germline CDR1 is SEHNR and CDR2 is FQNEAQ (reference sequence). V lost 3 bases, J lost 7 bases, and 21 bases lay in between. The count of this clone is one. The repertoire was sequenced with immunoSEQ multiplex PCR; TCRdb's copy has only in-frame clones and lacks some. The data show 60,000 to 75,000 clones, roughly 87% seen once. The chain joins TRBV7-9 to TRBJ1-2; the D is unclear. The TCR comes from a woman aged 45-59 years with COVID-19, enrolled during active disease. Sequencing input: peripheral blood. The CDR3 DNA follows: TGTGCCAGCAGCTTTAACGTGCGCGGGGTCCGAGCTGGCTACACCTTC. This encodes CASSFNVRGVRAGYTF.